Listed below are T cell receptor beta chains from one sample, sequenced in a study of blood T cell repertoires in COVID-19. Libraries were prepared by immunoSEQ multiplex PCR; TCRdb keeps only in-frame clonotypes and omits some of them. The sample records 40,000 to 50,000 clones, roughly 91% being singletons. The sequenced sample was peripheral blood. These receptors all come from a human donor in a cohort sampled during active COVID-19. The conserved cysteine and the conserved F or W are not part of the CDR3 here. A D gene is named only where the DNA matches it firmly.

V gene: TRBV28; D gene: .; CDR3 protein: ASSLSGEVYEQY
V gene: TRBV3-1/TRBV3-2; D gene: TRBD1; CDR3 protein: ASSQSSQGVRLKLF
V gene: TRBV10-3; D gene: .; CDR3 protein: AIRETGNSNQPQH
V gene: TRBV30; D gene: TRBD1; CDR3 protein: AWSGGTGASYGYT
V gene: TRBV15; D gene: .; CDR3 protein: ATTQGGGSYEQY
V gene: TRBV28; D gene: TRBD1; CDR3 protein: ASSFSGGLRSYEQY
V gene: TRBV19; D gene: .; CDR3 protein: ASRKGGTAYEQY
V gene: TRBV28; D gene: .; CDR3 protein: ASSLQVNGYT
V gene: TRBV21-1; D gene: .; CDR3 protein: ASSKVGQCTRSDSPLH
V gene: TRBV9; D gene: TRBD2; CDR3 protein: ASSAPGGADTQY
V gene: TRBV10-3; D gene: .; CDR3 protein: AISETGGTRNTEAF
V gene: TRBV6-5; D gene: TRBD2; CDR3 protein: ASRSGSSYNEQF
V gene: TRBV5-1; D gene: .; CDR3 protein: ASSLDESSYNEQF
V gene: TRBV5-1; D gene: TRBD1; CDR3 protein: ASSLVAQGEKTQY
V gene: TRBV21-1; D gene: .; CDR3 protein: ATPQTSGSLNRGPDTQY
V gene: TRBV7-6; D gene: TRBD1; CDR3 protein: ASSLSARGLEQY
V gene: TRBV10-3; D gene: .; CDR3 protein: AISENPGVTDTQY
V gene: TRBV28; D gene: TRBD1; CDR3 protein: ASSPTGKNIQY
V gene: TRBV28; D gene: TRBD1; CDR3 protein: ASSLGWGQGAYEQY
V gene: TRBV28; D gene: TRBD2; CDR3 protein: ASSSWTSGTYEQY
V gene: TRBV24-1; D gene: TRBD1; CDR3 protein: ATRGDGVTGNEQF
V gene: TRBV7-8; D gene: .; CDR3 protein: ASSLLGDGYT
V gene: TRBV2; D gene: .; CDR3 protein: ASIGGGYYGYT
V gene: TRBV10-3; D gene: .; CDR3 protein: AISESIASDSSYEQY
V gene: TRBV23-1; D gene: .; CDR3 protein: ASSSSLVNQPQH
V gene: TRBV7-9; D gene: .; CDR3 protein: ASSLASVGYEQY